A single sample is the source of the 27 T cell receptor beta chains below, sequenced in a study of shared clonotypes between healthy human individuals (dated by TCRdb to the early 2020s). Receptor amplification or capture employed the immunoSEQ multiplex PCR assay. The table comes from immuneACCESS by way of TCRdb, which keeps in-frame sequences with V and J called. Part of the clones is missing from these tables; in studies checked, under half for an unresolved V gene and the rest for unknown reasons. The sample includes roughly 1.5 million clones, with around 98% observed a single time. The ten largest clones take up about 0.45% of the sample. Sequencing was done on a sample of naive CD4+ T cells sorted from blood. Taken with the paper, the label for cell subset or site translates to: CD45RA+ positively selected. The receptors shown here come from a man in his thirties or forties in good health.

This chain links TRBV4-2 with TRBJ2-1, with a possible D match to TRBD2 (5 bases). There are 15 residues in the CDR3. V was shortened by 1 base and J by 9 bases, with 16 bases between the two germline ends. Per the germline V gene, CDR1 is LGHNA and CDR2 is YNFKEQ. CDR3 in amino acids: CASSQGGTATSEQFF. The CDR3 coding sequence is TGTGCCAGCAGCCAAGGTGGAACAGCTACTAGTGAGCAGTTCTTC.

The rearrangement links TRBV5-1 to TRBJ2-5, with a tentative D call TRBD2 (5 bases). This CDR3 is 13 amino acids long. Trimming pared 4 bases from V and 0 bases from J, leaving 7 bases between. Germline lookup yields CDR1 SGHRS and CDR2 YFSETQ. In DNA form, the CDR3 reads TGCGCCAGCAGCCGGGGTCACCAAGAGACCCAGTACTTC. The encoded protein is CASSRGHQETQYF.

The rearrangement uses TRBV19 and TRBJ1-2, with unresolved D. Germline CDR1 is LNHDA and CDR2 is SQIVND (reference sequence). The CDR3 has 14 amino acids. V lost 8 bases and J lost 4, with 17 bases in between. The CDR3 nucleotides read TGTGCCAGTGGAAGTATAGGGAACGGCTATGGCTACACCTTC. Encoded protein: CASGSIGNGYGYTF.

The chain carries TRBV6-5 and TRBJ2-1; D is ambiguous. Trimming shortened V by 2 bases and J by 6 bases, and 14 bases separated the two germline ends. This CDR3 is 15 amino acids long. The germline CDR1 and CDR2 sequences are MNHEY and SVGAGI. The CDR3 here is CASSYQRGYSNEQFF. In nucleotides, the CDR3 is TGTGCCAGCAGTTACCAGCGTGGTTACTCCAATGAGCAGTTCTTC.

This clone was seen once. This rearrangement joins TRBV6-5 to TRBJ2-7; D is ambiguous. The V gene lost 0 bases and the J gene lost 0 bases, with 9 bases spanning the gap. Germline V gene data show CDR1 as MNHEY and CDR2 as SVGAGI. The CDR3 has 15 residues. CDR3 sequence: CASSYSTAFSYEQYF. CDR3 nucleotide sequence: TGTGCCAGCAGTTACTCGACGGCCTTCTCCTACGAGCAGTACTTC.

This chain joins TRBV29-1 and TRBJ2-1, with 7 nucleotides matching TRBD1. The germline CDR1 and CDR2 sequences are SQVTM and ANQGSEA. CDR3 length: 14 amino acids. With V trimmed by 0 bases and J by 1 base, 0 bases remained unmatched. The CDR3 nucleotides are TGCAGCGTTGAAGACAGGGGGTCCTACAATGAGCAGTTCTTC. Translated: CSVEDRGSYNEQFF.

J is TRBJ1-5 and V is TRBV6-5; a possible D gene is TRBD1 (5 bases). The CDR3 length is 13 residues. Germline CDR1 MNHEY, CDR2 SVGAGI. The V gene lost 8 bases and the J gene lost 5 bases, with 13 bases spanning the gap. For the CDR3, the DNA is TGTGCCAGCGGGACGACAGCGCATCAGCCCCAGCATTTT. It codes for CASGTTAHQPQHF.

V usage is TRBV18 and J usage is TRBJ1-2, with TRBD1 identical over 7 bases. Germline loops: CDR1 KGHSH, CDR2 LQKENI. Losses at the gene ends were 4 bases for V and 5 bases for J; bases not matched to a gene: 13. There are 16 residues in the CDR3. In nucleotides, the CDR3 is TGTGCCAGCTCACTCACTTCGGGACAGACTTCATATGGCTACACCTTC. It encodes CASSLTSGQTSYGYTF.

V and J are TRBV12-2 and TRBJ2-5; no check of the table's D call, TRBD2, against the DNA was made. TRBV12-2 is a documented pseudogene. The CDR3 sequence is 18 residues long. The CDR3 nucleotides are TGTGCAAGTCGCCCCCGCGCCAGCGGGAGGGCTCTTGCGGAGACCCAGTACTTC. This sequence encodes CASRPRASGRALAETQYF.

The chain employs TRBV19 and TRBJ1-1, with D maybe TRBD1 (5 bases). This CDR3 contains 13 residues. The V gene lost 0 bases and the J gene lost 5 bases, with 7 bases spanning the gap. Germline V lookup: CDR1 LNHDA, CDR2 SQIVND (reference sequence). The CDR3 reads CASSIERTTEAFF. As DNA, the CDR3 is TGTGCCAGTAGTATAGAAAGGACAACTGAAGCTTTCTTT.

V gene TRBV4-1 combines with J gene TRBJ2-4; D unclear. Per germline, CDR1 MGHRA and CDR2 YSYEKL. Deletions cut 2 bases from V and 3 bases from J, with 11 bases between. The CDR3 sequence is 15 residues long. CDR3 sequence (DNA): TGCGCCAGCAGCCAACTCGGTCTAAGCAAAAACATTCAGTACTTC. It translates to CASSQLGLSKNIQYF.

The rearrangement links TRBV9 to TRBJ1-4; TRBD1 might be the D (5 bases). The CDR3 extends over 17 amino acids. Germline CDR1 and CDR2: SGDLS and YYNGEE. Trimming stripped 1 base from V and 7 bases from J, with 20 bases between. The CDR3 coding sequence is TGTGCCAGCAGCGTAAGGTGGGGGGGAGGTCCCGGTGAAAAACTGTTTTTT. This codes for CASSVRWGGGPGEKLFF.

CDR3 protein: CASSPQYPGLNEKLFF. CDR3 bases: TGTGCCAGCAGCCCGCAGTACCCGGGACTTAATGAAAAACTGTTTTTT. The chain links TRBV7-9 to TRBJ1-4; the D gene is possibly TRBD1 (5 bases). V was shortened by 5 bases and J by 4 bases, with 17 bases between the two germline ends. This CDR3 comprises 16 residues. Germline lookup yields CDR1 SEHNR and CDR2 FQNEAQ (reference sequence).

J is TRBJ2-1 and V is TRBV25-1; 9 bases line up with TRBD2. The CDR3 has 15 amino acids. With 3 bases clipped from V and 8 bases from J, the junction kept 8 bases outside the gene matches. Germline-derived CDR1 and CDR2 are MGHDK and SYGVNS. The CDR3 reads CASSDLAGGQDEQFF. In DNA form, the CDR3 reads TGTGCCAGCAGTGATTTGGCGGGAGGGCAGGATGAGCAGTTCTTC.

The chain combines TRBV28 with TRBJ1-1, with D possibly matching TRBD1 (6 bases). The V end lost 6 bases, the J end lost 5 bases, and 16 bases lay between the germline ends. Germline assignment: CDR1 MDHEN and CDR2 SYDVKM. The CDR3 covers 14 residues. The CDR3 reads CASSLQGRRTEAFF. For the CDR3, the DNA is TGTGCCAGCAGCCTACAGGGTAGGAGGACTGAAGCTTTCTTT.

This clone showed up just once. This chain connects TRBV10-3 to TRBJ1-2; D uncertain. With 2 bases removed from V and 2 bases from J, the gap between germline ends came to 12 bases. Germline values: CDR1 ENHRY, CDR2 SYGVKD. The CDR3 runs 15 residues. The CDR3 reads CAISETSRGNYGYTF. CDR3 coding DNA: TGTGCCATCAGTGAGACTTCTAGAGGAAACTATGGCTACACCTTC.

V and J are TRBV10-3 and TRBJ2-7; TRBD1 matches at 7 bases. Germline-derived CDR1 and CDR2 are ENHRY and SYGVKD. This CDR3 region has 14 residues. The junction had 8 bases not matched to a gene; V was cut back by 3 bases and J by 6 bases. The DNA for the CDR3 is TGTGCCATCAGTGAAAGGGGGCCCGACAGCGAGCAGTACTTC. Residues: CAISERGPDSEQYF.

This chain uses TRBV7-8 with TRBJ1-3; D unresolved. Germline CDR1 is SGHVS and CDR2 is FQNEAQ. Trimming stripped 2 bases from V and 4 bases from J, with 3 bases between. The CDR3 extends over 12 amino acids. The CDR3 here is CASSLLGNTIYF. In nucleotides, the CDR3 is TGTGCCAGCAGCTTACTCGGAAACACCATATATTTT.

This rearrangement joins TRBV7-8 to TRBJ2-7; possibly TRBD1 for D (5 bases). CDR1 SGHVS and CDR2 FQNEAQ come from the germline V gene. The CDR3 loop spans 15 amino acids. Trimming left V 1 base short and J 3 bases short, with 13 bases between. CDR3 protein: CASSLVEDTIYEQYF. Here the CDR3 DNA reads TGTGCCAGCAGCTTAGTAGAGGACACAATCTACGAGCAGTACTTC.

V is TRBV5-4 and J is TRBJ2-6; weak D call: TRBD2 (6 bases). The V end was cut by 2 bases, the J end by 2 bases, with 8 bases between. Germline CDR1 and CDR2: SGHNT and YYREEE (reference sequence). The CDR3 contains 15 residues. In DNA form, the CDR3 reads TGTGCCAGCAGCTTCCCGGGGGCTGGGGCCAACGTCCTGACTTTC. Protein product: CASSFPGAGANVLTF.

A note on this clone: Different DNA sequences within this sample yield the same CDR3. The chain is built from TRBV28 and TRBJ1-5, with D possibly being TRBD1 (5 bases). The CDR3 loop spans 12 amino acids. Looked up from germline, CDR1 is MDHEN and CDR2 is SYDVKM. The ends were cut back, 4 bases at V and 4 bases at J, with 5 bases in the middle. CDR3 DNA sequence: TGTGCCAGCAGTTCAGGGAATCAGCCCCAGCATTTT. This gives the protein CASSSGNQPQHF.

V gene TRBV5-1 combines with J gene TRBJ2-2; 11 bases map to TRBD2. The V segment lost 0 bases and the J segment 5 bases; nucleotides outside the gene matches: 15. The CDR3 runs 20 residues. Germline CDR1 reads SGHRS; CDR2 reads YFSETQ. The CDR3 spells CASSLGPSVAGGPGTGELFF. The CDR3 DNA is TGCGCCAGCAGCTTGGGGCCCTCGGTAGCGGGAGGGCCAGGAACCGGGGAGCTGTTTTTT.

V and J are TRBV2 and TRBJ2-1, with D maybe TRBD2 (6 bases). Per the germline V gene, CDR1 is SNHLY and CDR2 is FYNNEI. V was pared by 4 bases and J by 12 bases, with 16 bases between. This CDR3 spans 13 amino acids. The CDR3 protein is CASSGDGGSGQFF. DNA for the CDR3: TGTGCCAGCAGTGGGGACGGGGGAAGTGGGCAGTTCTTC.

This clone has just one count. The chain's CDR3 is CSVVVTTGTFF. The CDR3 DNA is TGCAGCGTTGTGGTTACGACAGGAACTTTCTTT. The chain employs TRBV29-1 and TRBJ1-1; weak D call: TRBD1 (6 bases). Trimming took off 4 bases at V and 12 bases at J, with 15 bases between the two ends. Germline lookup yields CDR1 SQVTM and CDR2 ANQGSEA. The CDR3 totals 11 residues.

The CDR3 sequence: CASSFDWLGADTQYF. The CDR3 coding sequence is TGTGCCAGCAGCTTCGACTGGCTAGGTGCAGATACGCAGTATTTT. The chain carries TRBV9 and TRBJ2-3; D not resolved. The CDR3 is made up of 15 amino acids. V was cut by 4 bases and J by 4 bases, with 16 bases left in between. Looked up from germline, CDR1 is SGDLS and CDR2 is YYNGEE.

The table lists this clone with a count of one. V gene TRBV5-1 combines with J gene TRBJ2-3, with D perhaps TRBD1 (6 bases). The CDR3 covers 14 residues. V dropped 7 bases and J dropped 2 bases, with 14 bases sitting between them. CDR1 is SGHRS and CDR2 is YFSETQ in the germline V gene. The CDR3 region is CASAMTGFTDTQYF. CDR3 DNA sequence: TGCGCCAGCGCGATGACAGGTTTCACAGATACGCAGTATTTT. The full variable domain, in which reference TRBV5-1 and TRBJ2-3 provide the parts outside the CDR3, is KAGVTQTPRYLIKTRGQQVTLSCSPISGHRSVSWYQQTPGQGLQFLFEYFSETQRNKGNFPGRFSGRQFSNSRSEMNVSTLELGDSALYLCASAMTGFTDTQYFGPGTRLTVL.

V usage is TRBV25-1 and J usage is TRBJ2-3; the D gene could be TRBD1 or TRBD2 (5 bases each). The CDR3 totals 14 residues. CDR1 MGHDK and CDR2 SYGVNS come from the germline V gene. V dropped 1 base and J dropped 2 bases, with 7 bases sitting between them. The CDR3 region has the DNA TGTGCCAGCAGTGAATTGGGACCCACAGATACGCAGTATTTT. Protein product: CASSELGPTDTQYF.